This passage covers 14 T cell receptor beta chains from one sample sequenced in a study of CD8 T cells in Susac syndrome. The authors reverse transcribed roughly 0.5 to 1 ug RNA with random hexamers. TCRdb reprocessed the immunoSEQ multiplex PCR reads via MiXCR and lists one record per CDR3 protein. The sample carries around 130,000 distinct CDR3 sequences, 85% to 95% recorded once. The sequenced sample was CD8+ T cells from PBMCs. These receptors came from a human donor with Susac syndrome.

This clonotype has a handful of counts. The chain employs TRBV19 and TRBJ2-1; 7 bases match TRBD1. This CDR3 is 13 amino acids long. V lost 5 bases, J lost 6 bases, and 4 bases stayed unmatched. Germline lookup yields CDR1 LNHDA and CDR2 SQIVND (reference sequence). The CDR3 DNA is TGTGCCAGTAGTCCTGGGACAGTCAATGAGCAGTTCTTC. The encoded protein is CASSPGTVNEQFF.

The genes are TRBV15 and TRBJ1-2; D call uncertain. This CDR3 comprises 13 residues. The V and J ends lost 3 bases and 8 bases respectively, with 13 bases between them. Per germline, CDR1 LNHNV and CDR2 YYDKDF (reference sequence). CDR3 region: CATSSNTWEGYTF. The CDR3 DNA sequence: TGTGCCACCAGCAGCAACACGTGGGAGGGCTACACCTTC.

CDR3 protein: CASSQSEANQPQHF. The CDR3 DNA follows: TGCGCCAGCAGTCAATCGGAGGCCAATCAGCCCCAGCATTTT. The V gene is TRBV23-1, the J gene TRBJ1-5; D remains ambiguous. TRBV23-1 carries the ORF label, with uncertain function. V gave up 0 bases and J gave up 3 bases, with 6 bases separating them. CDR3 length: 14 amino acids.

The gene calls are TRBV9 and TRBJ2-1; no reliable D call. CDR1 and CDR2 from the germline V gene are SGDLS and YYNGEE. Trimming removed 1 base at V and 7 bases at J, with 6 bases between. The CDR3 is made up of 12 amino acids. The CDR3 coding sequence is TGTGCCAGCAGCGTATATGGGAATGAGCAGTTCTTC. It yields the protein CASSVYGNEQFF.

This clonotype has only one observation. CDR3 bases: TGTGCCAGCACCACGGGGGATACGCAGTATTTT. As protein: CASTTGDTQYF. The chain combines TRBV6-4 with TRBJ2-3; tentative D call: TRBD2 (5 bases). The CDR3 spans 11 residues. V lost 7 bases and J 6 bases, leaving 8 bases between the germline ends. Germline V lookup: CDR1 MRHNA, CDR2 SNTAGT.

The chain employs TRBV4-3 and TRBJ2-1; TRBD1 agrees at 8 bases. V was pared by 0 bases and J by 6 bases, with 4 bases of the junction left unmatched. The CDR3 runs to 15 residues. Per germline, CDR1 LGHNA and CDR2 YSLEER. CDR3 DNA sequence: TGCGCCAGCAGCCAAGATCGGACAGGGCTCAATGAGCAGTTCTTC. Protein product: CASSQDRTGLNEQFF.

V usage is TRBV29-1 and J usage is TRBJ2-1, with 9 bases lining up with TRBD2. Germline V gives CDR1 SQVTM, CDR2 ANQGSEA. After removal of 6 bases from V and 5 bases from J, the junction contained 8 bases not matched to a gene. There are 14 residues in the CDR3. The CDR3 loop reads CSVAVAGVNNEQFF. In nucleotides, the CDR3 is TGCAGCGTAGCAGTAGCGGGGGTAAACAATGAGCAGTTCTTC.

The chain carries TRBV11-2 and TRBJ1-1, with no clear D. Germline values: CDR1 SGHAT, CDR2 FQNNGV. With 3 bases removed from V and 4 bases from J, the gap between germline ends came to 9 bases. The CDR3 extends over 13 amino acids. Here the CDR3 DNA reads TGTGCCAGCAGCTTTGGTTCGTTCACTGAAGCTTTCTTT. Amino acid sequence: CASSFGSFTEAFF.

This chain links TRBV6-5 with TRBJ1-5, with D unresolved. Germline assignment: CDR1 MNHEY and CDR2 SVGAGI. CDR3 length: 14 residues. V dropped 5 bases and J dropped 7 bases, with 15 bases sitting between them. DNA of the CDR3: TGTGCCAGCAGTCTCCGGGAGGGAGAACAGCCCCAGCATTTT. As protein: CASSLREGEQPQHF.

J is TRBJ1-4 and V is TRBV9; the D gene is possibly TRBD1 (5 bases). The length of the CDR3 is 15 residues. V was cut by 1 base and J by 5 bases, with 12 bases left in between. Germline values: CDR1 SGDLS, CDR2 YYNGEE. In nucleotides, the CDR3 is TGTGCCAGCAGCGTAAAGGGGCGCTTAAATGAAAAACTGTTTTTT. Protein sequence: CASSVKGRLNEKLFF.

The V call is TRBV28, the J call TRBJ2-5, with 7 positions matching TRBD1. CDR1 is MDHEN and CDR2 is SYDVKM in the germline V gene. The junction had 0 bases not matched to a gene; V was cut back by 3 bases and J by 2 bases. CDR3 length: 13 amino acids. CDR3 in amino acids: CASSFRGQETQYF. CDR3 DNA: TGTGCCAGCAGTTTCAGGGGGCAAGAGACCCAGTACTTC. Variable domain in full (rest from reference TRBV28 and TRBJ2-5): DVKVTQSSRYLVKRTGEKVFLECVQDMDHENMFWYRQDPGLGLRLIYFSYDVKMKEKGDIPEGYSVSREKKERFSLILESASTNQTSMYLCASSFRGQETQYFGPGTRLLVL.

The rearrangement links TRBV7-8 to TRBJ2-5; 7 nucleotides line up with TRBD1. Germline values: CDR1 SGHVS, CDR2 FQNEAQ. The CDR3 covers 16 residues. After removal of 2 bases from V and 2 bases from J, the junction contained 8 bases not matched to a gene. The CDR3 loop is CASSLLYGTEQETQYF. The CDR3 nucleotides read TGTGCCAGCAGCTTACTCTACGGGACAGAACAAGAGACCCAGTACTTC. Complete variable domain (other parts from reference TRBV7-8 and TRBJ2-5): GAGVSQSPRYKVAKRGQDVALRCDPISGHVSLFWYQQALGQGPEFLTYFQNEAQLDKSGLPSDRFFAERPEGSVSTLKIQRTQQEDSAVYLCASSLLYGTEQETQYFGPGTRLLVL.

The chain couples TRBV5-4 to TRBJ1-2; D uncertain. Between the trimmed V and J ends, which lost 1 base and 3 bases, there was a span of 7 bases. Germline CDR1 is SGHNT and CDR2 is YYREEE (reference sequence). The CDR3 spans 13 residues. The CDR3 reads CASSLRTDYGYTF. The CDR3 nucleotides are TGTGCCAGCAGCTTGAGGACGGACTATGGCTACACCTTC.

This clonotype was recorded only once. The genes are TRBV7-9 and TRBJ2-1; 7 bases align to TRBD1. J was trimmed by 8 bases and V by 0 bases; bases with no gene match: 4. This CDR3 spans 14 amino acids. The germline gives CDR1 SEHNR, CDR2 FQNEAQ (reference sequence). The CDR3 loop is CASSLARGTDEQFF. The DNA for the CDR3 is TGTGCCAGCAGCTTAGCGAGAGGGACAGATGAGCAGTTCTTC.